The clone carrying this T cell receptor beta chain was seen only a few times. The antigen is not known. This entry belongs to a study of post-analysis software for immune sequencing data. Study observations and caveats: Five or six TRBV segments were significantly more frequent in patients than in controls. TRBV5-6, TRBV5-1 and TRBV20-1 were among these segments.

Unique molecular identifiers had been added to the TCR beta cDNA libraries. T cells numbering about 1 to 10 million gave rise to around 460,000 cDNA molecules. TCRdb called the PCR reads again in MiXCR, with one record for every CDR3 protein. The sample records hundreds of thousands of distinct CDR3 sequences, roughly 27% being singletons. Trimming took 0 bases from V and 4 from J, leaving 9 bases between them. Germline V CDR1 and CDR2: MGHRA, YSYEKL. The CDR3 totals 14 residues. This chain uses TRBV4-1 with TRBJ1-2; D gene ambiguous. The source is a girl under 18 with multiple sclerosis. The source material was blood. The CDR3 bases are TGCGCCAGCAGCCAAGATGAAACAGTCTATGGCTACACCTTC. Translated, it gives CASSQDETVYGYTF.